Each of the 9 T cell receptor beta chains below was sequenced from the same sample in a study of blood T cells in healthy people across ages. It was with a sample-barcoded 5' primer and a J-beta primer mix that a second PCR of about 6 to 12 cycles was run. TCRdb re-called the 5' RACE reads through MiXCR, storing one row per CDR3 protein. The table has roughly 900,000 distinct CDR3 sequences, 25% to 30% seen once. The sample consisted of blood. The source of these receptors is a woman of 80 years or more in good health.

At least ten counts were recorded for this clonotype. The chain has TRBV7-2 and TRBJ1-2; D is uncertain. This CDR3 is 14 amino acids long. The V end lost 3 bases, the J end lost 2 bases, and 10 bases lay between the germline ends. Germline V lookup: CDR1 SGHTA, CDR2 FQGNSA. This CDR3 is CASSFKPVNYGYTF. CDR3 coding DNA: TGTGCCAGCAGCTTTAAGCCGGTCAACTATGGCTACACCTTC.

This clonotype has just one count. V usage is TRBV6-2 or TRBV6-3 and J usage is TRBJ2-3, with D uncertain. The V gene's germline CDR1 is MNHEY and CDR2 SVGEGT. The ends were cut back, 8 bases at V and 5 bases at J, with 11 bases in the middle. This CDR3 has 12 residues. CDR3 region: CASGKGGDTQYF. CDR3 nucleotides: TGTGCCAGCGGGAAAGGCGGAGATACGCAGTATTTT.

This clonotype was picked up many times. The junction departs from the called germline gene at one end, perhaps through a read error. The J gene is TRBJ1-2, the V gene TRBV27; the match to TRBD1 covers 11 bases. CDR3 length equals 15 residues. The germline V gene has CDR1 MNHEY and CDR2 SMNVEV (reference sequence). CDR3: CASSLGTGGRYGYTF. Written as DNA, the CDR3 is TGCGCCAGCAGCCTCGGGACAGGGGGGAGGTATGGCTACACCTTC.

This chain joins TRBV9 and TRBJ1-4, with a possible D match to TRBD1 (5 bases). Trimming took off 4 bases at V and 8 bases at J, with 15 bases between the two ends. CDR1 is SGDLS, CDR2 YYNGEE, per germline. The CDR3 contains 14 residues. The CDR3 DNA sequence: TGTGCCAGCAGCCCTCGTTCGGGGGTAGAAAAACTGTTTTTT. Translating it yields CASSPRSGVEKLFF.

This clonotype was recorded many times. Since a much larger clone is just one base distant, this may be a read error. The V gene is TRBV5-1, the J gene TRBJ1-2; D gene unclear. This CDR3 has 14 residues. V was shortened by 3 bases and J by 5 bases, with 14 bases between the two germline ends. Germline CDR1 SGHRS, CDR2 YFSETQ. DNA of the CDR3: TGCGCCAGCAGCTGGGCCGAGGCAGCTTATGGCTACACCTTC. The encoded protein is CASSWAEAAYGYTF.

This clonotype has at least ten counts. J is TRBJ2-5 and V is TRBV7-9; no firm D call. The CDR3 consists of 14 residues. In germline, CDR1 is SEHNR, CDR2 FQNEAQ (reference sequence). With 5 bases removed from V and 5 bases from J, the gap between germline ends came to 15 bases. CDR3 coding DNA: TGTGCCAGCAGCCCCCCCGGGTGGCAGGAGACCCAGTACTTC. The encoded protein is CASSPPGWQETQYF.

V and J are TRBV2 and TRBJ1-4; the match to TRBD1 covers 7 bases. The germline V gene encodes CDR1 SNHLY and CDR2 FYNNEI. The CDR3 extends over 15 amino acids. J lost 3 bases, V lost 3 bases, and 4 bases had no gene match. The CDR3 DNA is TGTGCCAGCAGTGAGGGGGGGACAGCTAATGAAAAACTGTTTTTT. Translating gives CASSEGGTANEKLFF.

The rearrangement joins TRBV7-2 to TRBJ2-2, with 8 bases aligning to TRBD1. The CDR3 runs to 15 residues. CDR1 is SGHTA, CDR2 FQGNSA, per germline. The J segment lost 6 bases and the V segment lost 7 bases, leaving 10 bases of the junction unmatched. The CDR3 loop is CASNDRGGVAGELFF. DNA of the CDR3: TGTGCCAGCAACGACAGGGGCGGGGTCGCCGGGGAGCTGTTTTTT. The full variable domain, rest sourced from reference TRBV7-2 and TRBJ2-2, is GAGVSQSPSNKVTEKGKDVELRCDPISGHTALYWYRQSLGQGLEFLIYFQGNSAPDKSGLPSDRFSAERTGGSVSTLTIQRTQQEDSAVYLCASNDRGGVAGELFFGEGSRLTVL.

Remarks on this clonotype: A read error is possible here, since a much larger clone lies one base away. V and J are TRBV24-1 and TRBJ2-4; D unresolved. V was shortened by 4 bases and J by 13 bases, with 13 bases between the two germline ends. The CDR3 sequence is 12 residues long. Looked up from germline, CDR1 is KGHDR and CDR2 is SFDVKD. CDR3 nucleotide sequence: TGTGCCACCAGTGAGACTGGACGGACGCAGTACTTC. It is translated as CATSETGRTQYF.